Below are 20 T cell receptor beta chains sequenced from a single sample in a study of cytomegalovirus exposure and HLA in healthy donors. PCR amplification relied on 60 Vbeta primers (plus 13 Jbeta primers). Only in-frame clones appear in the TCRdb table, and some are missing; sequencing was by immunoSEQ multiplex PCR. The table has some 150,000 clones, roughly 79% seen once. The sample comprised PBMCs. These receptors came from a man aged 18-30 years in good health and CMV-seronegative.

The rearrangement links TRBV6-6 to TRBJ1-6; D not resolved. The V end was cut by 0 bases, the J end by 10 bases, with 7 bases between. CDR1 is MNHNY and CDR2 is SVGAGI in the germline V gene (reference sequence). This CDR3 is 13 amino acids long. Written as DNA, the CDR3 is TGTGCCAGCAGTTACTCTGACACATCACCCCTCCACTTT. This translates into CASSYSDTSPLHF.

J is TRBJ1-1 and V is TRBV11-2; D call uncertain. V gave up 5 bases and J gave up 0 bases, with 7 bases separating them. In germline, CDR1 is SGHAT, CDR2 FQNNGV. This CDR3 spans 13 amino acids. The CDR3 sequence is CASSPGVNTEAFF. For the CDR3, the DNA is TGTGCCAGCAGCCCCGGGGTGAACACTGAAGCTTTCTTT. The whole variable domain, remainder taken from reference TRBV11-2 and TRBJ1-1, is EAGVAQSPRYKIIEKRQSVAFWCNPISGHATLYWYQQILGQGPKLLIQFQNNGVVDDSQLPKDRFSAERLKGVDSTLKIQPAKLEDSAVYLCASSPGVNTEAFFGQGTRLTVV.

This clone showed up just a few times. J is TRBJ2-3 and V is TRBV7-2; 8 bases fit TRBD1. V was pared by 2 bases and J by 6 bases, with 4 bases of the junction left unmatched. The germline V gene has CDR1 SGHTA and CDR2 FQGNSA. The CDR3 is made up of 14 amino acids. The CDR3 nucleotides read TGTGCCAGCAGCTTACAGGGGGCGGGGGATACGCAGTATTTT. Translated: CASSLQGAGDTQYF.

The V call is TRBV25-1, the J call TRBJ2-5; 10 nucleotides line up with TRBD2. CDR1 is MGHDK and CDR2 is SYGVNS in the germline V gene. V dropped 1 base and J dropped 8; count of bases not matched to a gene: 13. This CDR3 is 17 amino acids long. In nucleotides, the CDR3 is TGTGCCAGCAGTGAATGGGGTTGGAGCGGGGGGGCGCAAACCCAGTACTTC. It encodes CASSEWGWSGGAQTQYF.

This clone occurred a few times. This chain joins TRBV2 and TRBJ1-4, with a weak D call TRBD1 (5 bases). The V end was cut by 7 bases, the J end by 5 bases, with 11 bases between. This CDR3 has 13 residues. The germline gives CDR1 SNHLY, CDR2 FYNNEI. Written as DNA, the CDR3 is TGTGCCAGCATAAGGGGTCCCAATGAAAAACTGTTTTTT. The encoded protein is CASIRGPNEKLFF.

This clone was picked up a small number of times. The rearrangement joins TRBV6-1 to TRBJ2-3; 9 positions match TRBD2. This CDR3 is 14 amino acids long. Germline trimming cut 8 bases from V and 4 bases from J; bases unmatched to any gene: 7. Per germline, CDR1 MNHNS and CDR2 SASEGT. CDR3 sequence (DNA): TGTGCCAGCTATAGCGGGGGTGGCGCAGATACGCAGTATTTT. Encoded protein: CASYSGGGADTQYF.

This chain joins TRBV10-1 and TRBJ2-2, with a possible D match to TRBD1 (6 bases). Germline V gene sequence: CDR1 WNHNN, CDR2 SYGVQD (reference sequence). This CDR3 has 15 amino acids. Trimming took 3 bases from V and 5 from J, leaving 13 bases between them. In DNA form, the CDR3 reads TGCGCCAGCAGTGATAGGGGGAGTTGGACCGGGGAGCTGTTTTTT. It codes for CASSDRGSWTGELFF.

The V gene is TRBV28, the J gene TRBJ1-5; 8 bases line up with TRBD1. V trimming: 5 bases; J trimming: 5 bases; junction bases outside the gene matches: 8. The CDR3 is made up of 15 amino acids. The germline V gene has CDR1 MDHEN and CDR2 SYDVKM. CDR3 in DNA: TGTGCCAGCAGTCGGACAGGGATTGTAGATCAGCCCCAGCATTTT. Encoded protein: CASSRTGIVDQPQHF.

This clone was detected only a few times. The chain is built from TRBV5-1 and TRBJ1-2; 7 bases match TRBD1. Trimming removed 2 bases from V and 7 bases from J; junction bases left unmatched: 5. From germline, CDR1 is SGHRS and CDR2 YFSETQ. The length of the CDR3 is 13 residues. CDR3 nucleotides: TGCGCCAGCAGCTTACAGGGGCCCTCTGGCTACACCTTC. This encodes CASSLQGPSGYTF. The complete variable domain, with remaining parts taken from reference TRBV5-1 and TRBJ1-2, reads KAGVTQTPRYLIKTRGQQVTLSCSPISGHRSVSWYQQTPGQGLQFLFEYFSETQRNKGNFPGRFSGRQFSNSRSEMNVSTLELGDSALYLCASSLQGPSGYTFGSGTRLTVV.

The chain couples TRBV20-1 to TRBJ1-6, with a weak D call TRBD1 (5 bases). The CDR3 loop spans 11 amino acids. The germline V and J ends were trimmed by 5 bases and 10 bases, with 9 bases remaining between them. The V gene's germline CDR1 is DFQATT and CDR2 SNEGSKA (reference sequence). CDR3: CSADKGSPLHF. Here the CDR3 DNA reads TGCAGTGCTGACAAGGGGTCACCCCTCCACTTT.

This clone showed up just once. This chain uses TRBV9 with TRBJ1-1; maybe TRBD1 (5 bases). CDR3 length: 12 residues. Germline CDR1 and CDR2: SGDLS and YYNGEE. Trimming took 3 bases from V and 5 from J, leaving 8 bases between them. CDR3 region: CASSGRETEAFF. The CDR3 coding sequence is TGTGCCAGCAGCGGCAGGGAAACTGAAGCTTTCTTT.

This chain links TRBV4-2 with TRBJ2-5, with D possibly TRBD2 on 5 matching bases. Germline values: CDR1 LGHNA, CDR2 YNFKEQ. CDR3 size: 15 residues. The V and J ends lost 0 bases and 1 base respectively, with 9 bases between them. Here the CDR3 reads CASSQELVGQETQYF. The CDR3 DNA reads as TGTGCCAGCAGCCAAGAACTAGTCGGCCAAGAGACCCAGTACTTC.

The rearrangement uses TRBV5-1 and TRBJ1-1; 9 nucleotides align to TRBD1. CDR3 size: 20 residues. CDR1 and CDR2 from the germline V gene are SGHRS and YFSETQ. The V and J ends lost 4 bases and 3 bases, in that order; junction bases with no gene match: 22. DNA of the CDR3: TGCGCCAGCAGCCTGGGTCGGGGGACCGGGACAGGGAGTTTATACACTGAAGCTTTCTTT. This codes for CASSLGRGTGTGSLYTEAFF.

The chain employs TRBV27 and TRBJ2-1, with D possibly TRBD1 on 6 matching bases. The CDR3 runs 14 residues. Germline-derived CDR1 and CDR2 are MNHEY and SMNVEV (reference sequence). Trimming stripped 6 bases from V and 8 bases from J, with 17 bases between. The CDR3 DNA sequence: TGTGCCAGCAGGGGACACTTGGGTGGCGATGAGCAGTTCTTC. It encodes CASRGHLGGDEQFF.

The gene calls are TRBV9 and TRBJ2-1; D gene ambiguous. This CDR3 is built from 14 residues. Trimming pared 4 bases from V and 7 bases from J, leaving 15 bases between. In germline, CDR1 is SGDLS, CDR2 YYNGEE. CDR3 sequence reads: CASSSLSSRNEQFF. The CDR3 DNA is TGTGCCAGCAGCTCCCTCTCTTCTAGGAATGAGCAGTTCTTC.

The chain is built from TRBV19 and TRBJ2-1; 9 bases are shared with TRBD2. V dropped 4 bases and J dropped 3; count of bases not matched to a gene: 7. The CDR3 consists of 16 residues. The germline gives CDR1 LNHDA, CDR2 SQIVND (reference sequence). The CDR3 reads CASSSGGGVFYNEQFF. The CDR3 DNA reads TGTGCCAGTAGTAGCGGGGGGGGAGTGTTCTACAATGAGCAGTTCTTC.

This clone was counted between two and nine times. This chain connects TRBV9 to TRBJ2-1, with 11 positions matching TRBD2. The germline V gene encodes CDR1 SGDLS and CDR2 YYNGEE. With V trimmed by 7 bases and J by 4 bases, 4 bases remained unmatched. This CDR3 has 14 residues. CDR3 sequence (DNA): TGTGCCAGCGCAACTAGCGGGGGTTACAATGAGCAGTTCTTC. It is translated as CASATSGGYNEQFF.

This chain links TRBV5-4 with TRBJ2-1; 9 bases agree with TRBD2. This CDR3 is 13 amino acids long. Germline CDR1 reads SGHNT; CDR2 reads YYREEE (reference sequence). The V gene end was trimmed by 5 bases and the J gene end by 9 bases; junction bases not matched to a gene: 6. Written as DNA, the CDR3 is TGTGCCAGCAGGGGGGGGACTAGCACTGAGCAGTTCTTC. Translating it yields CASRGGTSTEQFF. Variable domain in full (rest from reference TRBV5-4 and TRBJ2-1): ETGVTQSPTHLIKTRGQQVTLRCSSQSGHNTVSWYQQALGQGPQFIFQYYREEENGRGNFPPRFSGLQFPNYSSELNVNALELDDSALYLCASRGGTSTEQFFGPGTRLTVL.

The chain links TRBV21-1 to TRBJ2-2; TRBD1, the D gene given by the table, was not confirmed from the DNA. TRBV21-1 is described as a pseudogene. CDR3 size: 15 residues. The CDR3 region has the DNA TGTGCCAGCAGGCCGGGACAGGGAATGGGCGGGGAGCTGTTTTTT. Its protein product is CASRPGQGMGGELFF.

A few counts support this clone. For the CDR3, the DNA is TGTGCCAGCAGTATCAGGGACAGGGGACGGTACGAGCAGTACGTC. Amino acids: CASSIRDRGRYEQYV. The chain carries TRBV28 and TRBJ2-7, with TRBD1 identical over 10 bases. The CDR3 is 15 amino acids. J was trimmed by 4 bases and V by 5 bases; bases with no gene match: 8. CDR1 is MDHEN, CDR2 SYDVKM, per germline.